Sequencing of this T cell receptor beta chain was carried out in a study of Graves' ophthalmopathy and Graves' hyperthyroidism. Study findings and constraints: The model predicted ophthalmopathy progression with over 60% sensitivity and around 72% specificity. Discriminating ophthalmopathy from stable hyperthyroidism, a 13-signature model attained a sensitivity of about 88% and a specificity of almost 83%.

The CDR3 spans 12 residues. Trimming removed 8 bases from V and 7 bases from J, with 12 bases in between. CDR1 and CDR2 (germline): MNHEY, SVGAGI. Using RNA transcripts, the TCR beta CDR3 regions were amplified. An opening RT-PCR round employed HTBI primers and preceded a second-round multiplex PCR. TCRdb redid the calling of the multiplex PCR reads with MiXCR, one entry per CDR3 protein. The repertoire has roughly 1.1 million distinct CDR3 sequences, 35% to 40% of them found once; the top ten carry 11%. This clonotype was detected only a few times. Its antigen is undetermined. This receptor was obtained from an adult man with Graves' hyperthyroidism. The chain carries TRBV6-5 and TRBJ1-5; a weak D match, TRBD1 (6 bases). The sample comprised peripheral blood or thyroid tissue (not recorded which). DNA of the CDR3: TGTGCCAGCCACAGGGCCGGACAGCCCCAGCATTTT. Protein product: CASHRAGQPQHF.